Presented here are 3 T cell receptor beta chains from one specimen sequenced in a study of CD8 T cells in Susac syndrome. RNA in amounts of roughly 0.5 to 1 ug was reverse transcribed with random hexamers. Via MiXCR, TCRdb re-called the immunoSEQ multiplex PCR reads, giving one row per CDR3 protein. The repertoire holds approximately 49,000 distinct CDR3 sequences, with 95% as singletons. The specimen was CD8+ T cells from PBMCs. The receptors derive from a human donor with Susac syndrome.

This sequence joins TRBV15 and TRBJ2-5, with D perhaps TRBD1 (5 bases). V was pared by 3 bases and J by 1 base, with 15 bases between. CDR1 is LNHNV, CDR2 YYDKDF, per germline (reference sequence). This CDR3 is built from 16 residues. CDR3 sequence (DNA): TGTGCCACCAGCAGTCAACAGGCCTCCGGCCAAGAGACCCAGTACTTC. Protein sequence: CATSSQQASGQETQYF.

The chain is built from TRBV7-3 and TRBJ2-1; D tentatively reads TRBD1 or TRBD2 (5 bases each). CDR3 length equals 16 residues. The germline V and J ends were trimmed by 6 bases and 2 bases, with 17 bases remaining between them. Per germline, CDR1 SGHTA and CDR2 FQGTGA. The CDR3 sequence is CASRPPGTRTYNEQFF. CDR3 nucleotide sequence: TGTGCCAGCAGGCCCCCCGGGACCCGAACCTACAATGAGCAGTTCTTC.

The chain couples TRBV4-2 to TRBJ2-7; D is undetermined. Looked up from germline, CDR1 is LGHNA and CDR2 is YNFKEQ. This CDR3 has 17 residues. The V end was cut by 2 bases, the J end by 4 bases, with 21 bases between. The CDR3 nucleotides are TGTGCCAGCAGCCAACTTCCCCTTGATATGGTTGGATACGAGCAGTACTTC. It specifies CASSQLPLDMVGYEQYF.